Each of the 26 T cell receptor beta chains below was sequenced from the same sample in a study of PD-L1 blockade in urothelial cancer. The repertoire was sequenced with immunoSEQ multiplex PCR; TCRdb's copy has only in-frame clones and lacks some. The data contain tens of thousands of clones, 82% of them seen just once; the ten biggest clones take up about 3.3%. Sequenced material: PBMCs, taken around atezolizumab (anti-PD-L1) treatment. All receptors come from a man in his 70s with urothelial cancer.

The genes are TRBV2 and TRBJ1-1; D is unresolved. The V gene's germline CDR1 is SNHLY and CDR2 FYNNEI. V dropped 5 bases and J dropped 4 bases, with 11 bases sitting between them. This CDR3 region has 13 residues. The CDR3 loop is CASSTTGVTEAFF. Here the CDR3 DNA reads TGTGCCAGCAGTACCACCGGGGTCACTGAAGCTTTCTTT.

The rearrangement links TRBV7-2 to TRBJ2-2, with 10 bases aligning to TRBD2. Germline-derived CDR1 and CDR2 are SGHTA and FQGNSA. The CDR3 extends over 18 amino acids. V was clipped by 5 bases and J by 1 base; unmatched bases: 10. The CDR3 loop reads CASSPWVAGGLNTGELFF. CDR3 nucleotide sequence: TGTGCCAGCAGCCCCTGGGTAGCGGGGGGCCTGAACACCGGGGAGCTGTTTTTT.

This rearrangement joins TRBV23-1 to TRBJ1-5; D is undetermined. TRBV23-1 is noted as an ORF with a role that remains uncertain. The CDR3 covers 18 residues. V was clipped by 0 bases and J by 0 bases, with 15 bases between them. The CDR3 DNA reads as TGCGCCAGCAGTCAATCCGGGATCGAAGACTATAGCAATCAGCCCCAGCATTTT. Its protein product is CASSQSGIEDYSNQPQHF.

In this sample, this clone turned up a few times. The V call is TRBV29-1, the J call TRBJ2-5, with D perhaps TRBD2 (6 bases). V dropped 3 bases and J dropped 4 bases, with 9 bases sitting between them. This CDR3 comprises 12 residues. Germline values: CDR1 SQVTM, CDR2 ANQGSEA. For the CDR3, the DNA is TGCAGCGTTGAGGAGGGAGGAGAGACCCAGTACTTC. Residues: CSVEEGGETQYF.

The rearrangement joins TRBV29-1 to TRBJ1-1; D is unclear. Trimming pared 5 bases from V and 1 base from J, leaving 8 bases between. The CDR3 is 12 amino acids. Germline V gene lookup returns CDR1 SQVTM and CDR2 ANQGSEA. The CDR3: CSVTSGNTEAFF. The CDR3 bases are TGCAGCGTTACATCTGGGAACACTGAAGCTTTCTTT. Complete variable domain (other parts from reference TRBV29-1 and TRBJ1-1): SAVISQKPSRDICQRGTSLTIQCQVDSQVTMMFWYRQQPGQSLTLIATANQGSEATYESGFVIDKFPISRPNLTFSTLTVSNMSPEDSSIYLCSVTSGNTEAFFGQGTRLTVV.

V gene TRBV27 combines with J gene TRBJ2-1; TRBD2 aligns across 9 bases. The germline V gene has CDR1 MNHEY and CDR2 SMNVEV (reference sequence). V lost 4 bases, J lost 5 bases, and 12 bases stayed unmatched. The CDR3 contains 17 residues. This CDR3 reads CASSSRGSGRSHNEQFF. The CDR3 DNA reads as TGTGCCAGCAGTTCCCGGGGTAGCGGGAGATCTCACAATGAGCAGTTCTTC.

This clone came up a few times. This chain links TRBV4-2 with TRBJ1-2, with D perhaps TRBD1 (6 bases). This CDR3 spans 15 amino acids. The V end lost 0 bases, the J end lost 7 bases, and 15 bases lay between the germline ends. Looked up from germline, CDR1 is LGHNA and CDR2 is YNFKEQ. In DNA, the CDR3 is TGTGCCAGCAGCCAAGATTCCAAACAGGGAACTGGCTACACCTTC. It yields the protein CASSQDSKQGTGYTF.

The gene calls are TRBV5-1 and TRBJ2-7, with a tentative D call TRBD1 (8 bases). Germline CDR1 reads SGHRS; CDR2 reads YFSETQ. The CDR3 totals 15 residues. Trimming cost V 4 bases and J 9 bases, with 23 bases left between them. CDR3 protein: CASSRNQGAGERQYF. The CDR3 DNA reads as TGCGCCAGCAGCAGAAACCAGGGGGCGGGAGAAAGGCAGTACTTC.

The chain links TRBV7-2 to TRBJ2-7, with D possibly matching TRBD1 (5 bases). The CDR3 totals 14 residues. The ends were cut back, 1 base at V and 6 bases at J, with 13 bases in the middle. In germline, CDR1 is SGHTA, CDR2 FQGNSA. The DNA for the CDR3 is TGTGCCAGCAGCTTAGATACAGGACCGGGCGAGCAGTACTTC. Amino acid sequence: CASSLDTGPGEQYF.

The CDR3 DNA is TGTGCCAGCAGCTTCTTAGCGGGAGAGTACCAAGAGACCCAGTACTTC. Its translation is CASSFLAGEYQETQYF. The chain recombines TRBV7-7 with TRBJ2-5, with 9 bases identical to TRBD2. The ends lost 3 bases at V and 0 bases at J; junction bases unmatched: 5. The CDR3 length is 16 residues. Germline values: CDR1 SSHAT, CDR2 FNYEAQ (reference sequence).

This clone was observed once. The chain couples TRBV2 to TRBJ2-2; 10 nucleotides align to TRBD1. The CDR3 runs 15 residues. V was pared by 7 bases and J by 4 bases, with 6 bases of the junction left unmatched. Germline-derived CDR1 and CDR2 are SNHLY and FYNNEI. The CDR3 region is CASTRQGARTGELFF. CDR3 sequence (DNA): TGTGCCAGCACCCGACAGGGGGCGCGCACCGGGGAGCTGTTTTTT.

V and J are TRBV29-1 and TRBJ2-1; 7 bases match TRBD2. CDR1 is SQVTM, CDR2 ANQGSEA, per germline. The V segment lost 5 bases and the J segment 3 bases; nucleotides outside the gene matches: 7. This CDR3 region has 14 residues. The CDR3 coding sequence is TGCAGCGTTCGAGGTTCGGGGGGCTACAATGAGCAGTTCTTC. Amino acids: CSVRGSGGYNEQFF.

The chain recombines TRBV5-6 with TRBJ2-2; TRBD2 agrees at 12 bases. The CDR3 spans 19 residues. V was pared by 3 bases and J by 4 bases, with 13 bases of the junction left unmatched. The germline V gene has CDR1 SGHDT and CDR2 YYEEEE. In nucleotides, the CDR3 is TGTGCCAGCAGCTCATTGGGGCTAGCGGGGGGGCGTGGCACCGGGGAGCTGTTTTTT. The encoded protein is CASSSLGLAGGRGTGELFF.

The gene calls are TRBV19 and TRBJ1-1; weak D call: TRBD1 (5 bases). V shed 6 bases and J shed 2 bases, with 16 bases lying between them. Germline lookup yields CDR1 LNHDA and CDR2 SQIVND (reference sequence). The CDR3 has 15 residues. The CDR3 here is CASRRPSRGNTEAFF. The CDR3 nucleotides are TGTGCCAGTAGACGGCCCAGTAGGGGCAACACTGAAGCTTTCTTT.

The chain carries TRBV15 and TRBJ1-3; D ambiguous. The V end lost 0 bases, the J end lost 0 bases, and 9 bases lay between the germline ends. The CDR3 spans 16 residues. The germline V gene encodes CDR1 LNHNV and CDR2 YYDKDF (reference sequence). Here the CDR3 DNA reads TGTGCCACCAGCAGAGATCCCACTCGCTCTGGAAACACCATATATTTT. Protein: CATSRDPTRSGNTIYF. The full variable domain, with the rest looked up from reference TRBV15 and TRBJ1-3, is DAMVIQNPRYQVTQFGKPVTLSCSQTLNHNVMYWYQQKSSQAPKLLFHYYDKDFNNEADTPDNFQSRRPNTSFCFLDIRSPGLGDTAMYLCATSRDPTRSGNTIYFGEGSWLTVV.

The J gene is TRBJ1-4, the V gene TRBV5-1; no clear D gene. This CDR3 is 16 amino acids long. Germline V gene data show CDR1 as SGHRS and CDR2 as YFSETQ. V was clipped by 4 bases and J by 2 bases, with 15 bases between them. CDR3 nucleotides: TGCGCCAGCAGCAGGGCAGGCGGGCCGACTAATGAAAAACTGTTTTTT. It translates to CASSRAGGPTNEKLFF.

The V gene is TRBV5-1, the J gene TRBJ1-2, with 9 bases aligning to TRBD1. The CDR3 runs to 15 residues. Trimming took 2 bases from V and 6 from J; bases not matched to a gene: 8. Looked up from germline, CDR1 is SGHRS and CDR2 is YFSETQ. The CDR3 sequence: CASSFSGQGGDGYTF. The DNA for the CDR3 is TGCGCCAGCAGCTTCTCGGGACAGGGAGGAGATGGCTACACCTTC.

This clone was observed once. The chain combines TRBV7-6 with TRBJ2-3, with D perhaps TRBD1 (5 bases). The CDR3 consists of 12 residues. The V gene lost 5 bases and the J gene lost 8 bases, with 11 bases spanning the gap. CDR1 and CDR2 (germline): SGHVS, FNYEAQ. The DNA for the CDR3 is TGTGCCAGCAGCCTTACTCAGGGTACGCAGTATTTT. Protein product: CASSLTQGTQYF.

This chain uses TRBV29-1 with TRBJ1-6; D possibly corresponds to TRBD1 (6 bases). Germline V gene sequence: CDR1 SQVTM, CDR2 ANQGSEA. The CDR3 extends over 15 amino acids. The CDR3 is CRNHLPGHFNSPLHF. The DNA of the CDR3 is TGCAGGAACCATTTACCGGGACACTTTAATTCACCCCTCCACTTT.

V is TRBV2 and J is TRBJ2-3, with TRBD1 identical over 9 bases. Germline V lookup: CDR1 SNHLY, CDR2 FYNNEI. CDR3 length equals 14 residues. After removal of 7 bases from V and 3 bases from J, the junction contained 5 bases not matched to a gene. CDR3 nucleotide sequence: TGTGCCAGCAAGAGACAGGGGGGGACAGATACGCAGTATTTT. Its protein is CASKRQGGTDTQYF.

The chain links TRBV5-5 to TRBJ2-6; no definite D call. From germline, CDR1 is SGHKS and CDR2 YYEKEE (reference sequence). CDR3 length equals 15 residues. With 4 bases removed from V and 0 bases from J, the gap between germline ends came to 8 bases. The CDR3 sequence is CASSADTSGANVLTF. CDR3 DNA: TGTGCCAGCAGCGCCGACACCTCTGGGGCCAACGTCCTGACTTTC.

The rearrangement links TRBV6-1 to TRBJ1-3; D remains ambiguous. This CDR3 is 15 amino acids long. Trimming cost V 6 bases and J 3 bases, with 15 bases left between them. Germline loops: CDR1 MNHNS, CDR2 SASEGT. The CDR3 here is CASSLSEALGNTIYF. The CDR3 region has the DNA TGTGCCAGCAGCCTAAGTGAGGCACTTGGAAACACCATATATTTT.

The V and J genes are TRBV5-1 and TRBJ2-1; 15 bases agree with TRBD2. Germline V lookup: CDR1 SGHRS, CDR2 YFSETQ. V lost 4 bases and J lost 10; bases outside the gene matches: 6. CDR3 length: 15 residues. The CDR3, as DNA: TGCGCCAGCAGCAGGACCGGGACTAGCGGGGGGGAGCAGTTCTTC. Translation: CASSRTGTSGGEQFF.

The CDR3: CASSVLTSGTTNEQFF. In DNA form, the CDR3 reads TGCGCCAGCAGCGTGCTGACTAGCGGAACGACTAATGAGCAGTTCTTC. V is TRBV5-1 and J is TRBJ2-1; 9 bases map to TRBD2. The germline V gene encodes CDR1 SGHRS and CDR2 YFSETQ. V dropped 4 bases and J dropped 7; count of bases not matched to a gene: 12. This CDR3 is built from 16 residues.

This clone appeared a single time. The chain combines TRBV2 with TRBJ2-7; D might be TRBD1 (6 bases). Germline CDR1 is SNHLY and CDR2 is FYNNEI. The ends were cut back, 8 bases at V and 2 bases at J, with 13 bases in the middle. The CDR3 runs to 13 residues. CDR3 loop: CASERGGTYEQYF. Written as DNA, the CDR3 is TGTGCCAGCGAGAGAGGGGGAACCTACGAGCAGTACTTC.

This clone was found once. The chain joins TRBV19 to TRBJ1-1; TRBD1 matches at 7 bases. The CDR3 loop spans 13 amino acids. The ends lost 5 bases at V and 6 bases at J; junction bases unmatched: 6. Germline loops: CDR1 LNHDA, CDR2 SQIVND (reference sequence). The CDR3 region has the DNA TGTGCCAGTAGTCAATTTGGGACAGCTGAAGCTTTCTTT. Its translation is CASSQFGTAEAFF.